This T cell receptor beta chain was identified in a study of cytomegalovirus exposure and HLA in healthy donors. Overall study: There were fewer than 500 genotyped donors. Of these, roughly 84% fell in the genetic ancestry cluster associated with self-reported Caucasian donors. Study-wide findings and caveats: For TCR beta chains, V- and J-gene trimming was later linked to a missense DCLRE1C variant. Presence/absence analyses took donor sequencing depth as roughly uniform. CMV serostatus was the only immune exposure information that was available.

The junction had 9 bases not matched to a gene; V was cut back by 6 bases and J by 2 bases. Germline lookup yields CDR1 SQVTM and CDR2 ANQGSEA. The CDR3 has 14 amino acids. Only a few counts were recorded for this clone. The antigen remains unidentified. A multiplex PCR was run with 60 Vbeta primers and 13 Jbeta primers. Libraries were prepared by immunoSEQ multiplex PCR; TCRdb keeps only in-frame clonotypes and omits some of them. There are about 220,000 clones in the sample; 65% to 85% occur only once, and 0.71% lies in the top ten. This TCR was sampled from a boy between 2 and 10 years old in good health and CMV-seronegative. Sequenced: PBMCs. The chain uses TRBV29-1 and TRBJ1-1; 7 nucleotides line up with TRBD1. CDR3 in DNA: TGCAGCGTGCCACAGGGGCCGTATAACACTGAAGCTTTCTTT. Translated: CSVPQGPYNTEAFF.